This TCR beta chain appears in the sequencing data of a study of cytomegalovirus exposure and HLA in healthy donors. The CDR3 loop spans 15 amino acids. The germline V and J ends were trimmed by 4 bases and 7 bases, with 18 bases remaining between them. Per the germline V gene, CDR1 is SGHRS and CDR2 is YFSETQ. The PCR ran on 60 Vbeta and 13 Jbeta primers. Clones were read by immunoSEQ multiplex PCR, and TCRdb kept only the in-frame ones, dropping some. The sample lists roughly 160,000 clones, almost 80% seen once, with 1.3% in the top ten. The sequence came from a woman between 45 and 60 years old in good health and CMV-seronegative. The specimen sequenced was PBMCs. V is TRBV5-1 and J is TRBJ2-1; tentatively, D is TRBD1 (8 bases). CDR3 nucleotide sequence: TGCGCCAGCAGCCCACGACAGGGGACTACGAATGAGCAGTTCTTC. As protein: CASSPRQGTTNEQFF.